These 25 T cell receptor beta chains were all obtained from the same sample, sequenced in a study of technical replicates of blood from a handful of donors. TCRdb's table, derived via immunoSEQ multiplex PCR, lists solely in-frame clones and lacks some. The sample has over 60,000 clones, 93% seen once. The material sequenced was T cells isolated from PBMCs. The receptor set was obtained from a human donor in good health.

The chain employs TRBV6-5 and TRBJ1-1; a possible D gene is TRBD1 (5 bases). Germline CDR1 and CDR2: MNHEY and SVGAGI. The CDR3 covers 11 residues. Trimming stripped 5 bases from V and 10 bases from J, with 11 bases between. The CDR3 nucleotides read TGTGCCAGCAGTCCCGGGCAGGGAGCTTTCTTT. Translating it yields CASSPGQGAFF.

The CDR3 DNA sequence: TGTGCCAGCAGCTTCCTCACTGAAGCTTTCTTT. Amino acid sequence: CASSFLTEAFF. The chain has TRBV11-1 and TRBJ1-1; D ambiguous. This CDR3 has 11 amino acids. Trimming took off 3 bases at V and 4 bases at J, with 3 bases between the two ends. From germline, CDR1 is SGHAT and CDR2 FQDESV (reference sequence).

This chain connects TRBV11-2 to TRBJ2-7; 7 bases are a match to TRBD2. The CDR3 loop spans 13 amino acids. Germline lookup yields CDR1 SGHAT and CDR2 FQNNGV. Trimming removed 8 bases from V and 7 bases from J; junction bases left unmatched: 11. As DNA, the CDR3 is TGTGCCAGCGGGAGGGTCGTGAAGGGAGAGCAGTACTTC. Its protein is CASGRVVKGEQYF.

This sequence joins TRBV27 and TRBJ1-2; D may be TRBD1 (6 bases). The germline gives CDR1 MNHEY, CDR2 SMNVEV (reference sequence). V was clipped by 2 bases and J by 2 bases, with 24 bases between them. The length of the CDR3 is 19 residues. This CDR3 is CASSLKPSLLDRRNYGYTF. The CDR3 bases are TGTGCCAGCAGTTTAAAGCCCAGCCTCCTAGACAGGCGCAACTATGGCTACACCTTC.

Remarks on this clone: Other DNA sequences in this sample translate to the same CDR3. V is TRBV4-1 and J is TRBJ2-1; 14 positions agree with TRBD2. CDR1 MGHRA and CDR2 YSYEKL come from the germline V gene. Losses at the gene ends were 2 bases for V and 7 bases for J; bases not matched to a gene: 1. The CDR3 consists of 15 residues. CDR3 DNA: TGCGCCAGCAGCCAAAGACTAGCGGGAGGGAATGAGCAGTTCTTC. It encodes CASSQRLAGGNEQFF.

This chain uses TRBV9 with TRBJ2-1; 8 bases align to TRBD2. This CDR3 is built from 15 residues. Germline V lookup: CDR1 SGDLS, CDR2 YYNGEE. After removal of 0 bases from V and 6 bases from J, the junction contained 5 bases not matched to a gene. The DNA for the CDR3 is TGTGCCAGCAGCGTAGATGGCGGGGGGTTCAATGAGCAGTTCTTC. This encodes CASSVDGGGFNEQFF.

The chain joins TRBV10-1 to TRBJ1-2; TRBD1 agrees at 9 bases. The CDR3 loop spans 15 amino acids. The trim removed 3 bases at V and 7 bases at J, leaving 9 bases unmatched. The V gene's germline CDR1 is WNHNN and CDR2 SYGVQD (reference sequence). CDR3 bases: TGCGCCAGCAGTGAATACCGGACAGGGGCAGGTGGCTACACCTTC. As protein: CASSEYRTGAGGYTF.

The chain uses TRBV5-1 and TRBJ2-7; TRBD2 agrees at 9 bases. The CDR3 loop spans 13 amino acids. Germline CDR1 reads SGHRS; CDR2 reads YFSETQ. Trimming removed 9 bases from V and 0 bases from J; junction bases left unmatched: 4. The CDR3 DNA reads TGCGCCACTTCTAGCGGGGCCTCCTACGAGCAGTACTTC. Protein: CATSSGASYEQYF.

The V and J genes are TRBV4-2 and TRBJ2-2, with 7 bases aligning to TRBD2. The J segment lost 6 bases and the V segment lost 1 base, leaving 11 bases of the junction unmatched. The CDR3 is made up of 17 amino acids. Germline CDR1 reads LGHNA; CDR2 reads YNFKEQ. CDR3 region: CASSQGRLAGGAGELFF. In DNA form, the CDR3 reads TGTGCCAGCAGCCAAGGCCGACTAGCAGGCGGCGCCGGGGAGCTGTTTTTT.

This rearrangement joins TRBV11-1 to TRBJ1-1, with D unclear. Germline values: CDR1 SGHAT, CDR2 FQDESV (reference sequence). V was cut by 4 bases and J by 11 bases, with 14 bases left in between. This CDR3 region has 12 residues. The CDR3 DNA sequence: TGTGCCAGCAGCTCTAGAAGTGAGAGGGCTTTCTTT. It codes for CASSSRSERAFF.

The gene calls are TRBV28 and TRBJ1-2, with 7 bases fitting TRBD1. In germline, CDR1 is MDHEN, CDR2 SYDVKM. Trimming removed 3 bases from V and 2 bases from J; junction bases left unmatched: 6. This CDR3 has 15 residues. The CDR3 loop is CASSFPGTANYGYTF. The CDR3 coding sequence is TGTGCCAGCAGTTTCCCAGGGACAGCGAACTATGGCTACACCTTC.

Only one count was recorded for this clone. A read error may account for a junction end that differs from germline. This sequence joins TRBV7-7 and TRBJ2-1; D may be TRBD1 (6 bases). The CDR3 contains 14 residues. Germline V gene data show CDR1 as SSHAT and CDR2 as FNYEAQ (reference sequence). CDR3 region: CASTLEQGSNEQFF. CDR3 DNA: TGTGCTAGCACCTTAGAGCAGGGGAGCAATGAGCAGTTCTTC.

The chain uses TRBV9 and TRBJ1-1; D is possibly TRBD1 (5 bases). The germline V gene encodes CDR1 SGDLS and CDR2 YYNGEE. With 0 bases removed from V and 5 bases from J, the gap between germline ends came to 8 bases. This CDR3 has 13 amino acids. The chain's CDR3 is CASSVGGETEAFF. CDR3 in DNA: TGTGCCAGCAGCGTAGGGGGCGAGACTGAAGCTTTCTTT. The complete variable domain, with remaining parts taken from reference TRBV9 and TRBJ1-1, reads DSGVTQTPKHLITATGQRVTLRCSPRSGDLSVYWYQQSLDQGLQFLIQYYNGEERAKGNILERFSAQQFPDLHSELNLSSLELGDSALYFCASSVGGETEAFFGQGTRLTVV.

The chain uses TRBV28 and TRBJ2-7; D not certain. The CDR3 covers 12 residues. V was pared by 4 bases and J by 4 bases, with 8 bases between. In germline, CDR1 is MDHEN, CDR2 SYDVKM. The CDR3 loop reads CASSSTIYEQYF. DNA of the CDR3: TGTGCCAGCAGTTCCACAATATACGAGCAGTACTTC.

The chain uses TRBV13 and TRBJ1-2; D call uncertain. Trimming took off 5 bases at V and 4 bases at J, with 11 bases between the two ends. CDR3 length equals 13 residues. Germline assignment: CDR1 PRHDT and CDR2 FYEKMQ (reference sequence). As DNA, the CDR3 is TGTGCCAGCAGCCGCCCAGGTGTCTATGGCTACACCTTC. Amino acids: CASSRPGVYGYTF.

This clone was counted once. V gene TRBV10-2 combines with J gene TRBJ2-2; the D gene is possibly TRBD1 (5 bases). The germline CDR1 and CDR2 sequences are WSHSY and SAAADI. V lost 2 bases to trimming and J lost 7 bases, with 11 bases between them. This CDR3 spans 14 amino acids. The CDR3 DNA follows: TGCGCCAGCAGTGAGGGGGCCGAAAACGGGGAGCTGTTTTTT. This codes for CASSEGAENGELFF.

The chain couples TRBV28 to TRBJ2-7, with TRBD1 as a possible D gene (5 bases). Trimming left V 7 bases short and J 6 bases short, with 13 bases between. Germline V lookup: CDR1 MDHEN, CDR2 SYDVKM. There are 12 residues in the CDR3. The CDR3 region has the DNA TGTGCCAGCACGCAGGGAAGGCTCGAGCAGTACTTC. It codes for CASTQGRLEQYF.

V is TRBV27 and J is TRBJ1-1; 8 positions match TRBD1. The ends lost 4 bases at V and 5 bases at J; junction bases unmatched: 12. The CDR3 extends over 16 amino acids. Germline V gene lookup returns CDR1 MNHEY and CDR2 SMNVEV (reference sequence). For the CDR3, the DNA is TGTGCCAGCAGTTGGTTGTTCAGGGGGCAACAAACTGAAGCTTTCTTT. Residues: CASSWLFRGQQTEAFF.

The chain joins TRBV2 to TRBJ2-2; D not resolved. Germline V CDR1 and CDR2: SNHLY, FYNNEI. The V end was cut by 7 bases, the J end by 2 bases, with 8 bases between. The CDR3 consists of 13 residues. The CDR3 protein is CASIPFNTGELFF. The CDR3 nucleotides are TGTGCCAGCATCCCTTTTAACACCGGGGAGCTGTTTTTT.

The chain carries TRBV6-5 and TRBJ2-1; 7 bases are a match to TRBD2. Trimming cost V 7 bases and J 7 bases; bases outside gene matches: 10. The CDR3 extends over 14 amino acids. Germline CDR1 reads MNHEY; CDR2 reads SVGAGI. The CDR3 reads CASTTLGGGNEQFF. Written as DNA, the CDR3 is TGTGCCAGCACTACTCTTGGCGGGGGAAATGAGCAGTTCTTC.

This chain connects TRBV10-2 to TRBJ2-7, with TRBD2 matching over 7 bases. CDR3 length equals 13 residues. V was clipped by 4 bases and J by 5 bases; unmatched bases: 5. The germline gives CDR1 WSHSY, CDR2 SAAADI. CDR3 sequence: CASSVSGAHEQYF. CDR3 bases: TGCGCCAGCAGTGTCAGCGGGGCCCACGAGCAGTACTTC.

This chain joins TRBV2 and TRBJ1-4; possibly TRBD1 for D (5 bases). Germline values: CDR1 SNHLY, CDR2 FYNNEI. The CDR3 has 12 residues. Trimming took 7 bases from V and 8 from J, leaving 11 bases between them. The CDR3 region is CASTQGWEKLFF. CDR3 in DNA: TGTGCCAGCACCCAGGGCTGGGAAAAACTGTTTTTT.

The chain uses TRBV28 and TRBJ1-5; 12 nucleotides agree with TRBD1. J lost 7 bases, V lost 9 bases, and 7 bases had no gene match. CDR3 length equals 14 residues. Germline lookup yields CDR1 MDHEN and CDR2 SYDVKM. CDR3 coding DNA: TGTGCCAGTTTCGGGACAGGGGGCTACCAGCCCCAGCATTTT. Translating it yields CASFGTGGYQPQHF.

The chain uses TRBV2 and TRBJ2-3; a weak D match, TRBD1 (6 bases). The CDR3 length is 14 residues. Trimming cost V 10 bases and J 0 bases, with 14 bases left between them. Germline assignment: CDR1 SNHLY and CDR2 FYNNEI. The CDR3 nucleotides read TGTGCCAACAAACAGGGCCCTAGCACAGATACGCAGTATTTT. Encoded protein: CANKQGPSTDTQYF.

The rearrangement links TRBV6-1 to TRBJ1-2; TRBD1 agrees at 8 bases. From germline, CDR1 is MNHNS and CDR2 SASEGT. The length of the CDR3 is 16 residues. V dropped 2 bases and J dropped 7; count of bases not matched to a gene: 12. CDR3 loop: CASSESGGAFFGGYTF. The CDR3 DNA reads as TGTGCCAGCAGTGAATCAGGGGGCGCGTTCTTTGGTGGCTACACCTTC.